These 3 T cell receptor beta chains originate from one sample sequenced in a study of T cell repertoires in cytomegalovirus infection. What these receptors recognize is not known. TCRdb used MiXCR to reprocess the reads, holding one entry per CDR3 protein. Of some 6,100 distinct CDR3 sequences listed, approximately 53% are singletons. The sequencing sample was made of PBMCs, sequenced either directly or after in vitro stimulation (not recorded which). These receptors came from a human donor in good health (CMV status not recorded). Some clones in this sample may be carry-over from other donors' samples.

Only a few counts were recorded for this clonotype. This chain joins TRBV6-5 and TRBJ1-5; 7 bases are shared with TRBD1. V lost 6 bases, J lost 16 bases, and 18 bases stayed unmatched. The V gene's germline CDR1 is MNHEY and CDR2 SVGAGI. The CDR3 runs to 14 residues. CDR3 in DNA: TGTGCCAGCAGCCTGGGACAGAAGAATCAGCCCCCACATTTT. This encodes CASSLGQKNQPPHF.

J is TRBJ2-3 and V is TRBV28; D is unresolved. The V end was cut by 7 bases, the J end by 1 base, with 9 bases between. Looked up from germline, CDR1 is MDHEN and CDR2 is SYDVKM. The CDR3 sequence is 13 residues long. This CDR3 reads CASTRDGTDTQYF. CDR3 bases: TGTGCCAGCACCCGAGATGGCACAGATACGCAGTATTTT. Variable domain in full (rest from reference TRBV28 and TRBJ2-3): DVKVTQSSRYLVKRTGEKVFLECVQDMDHENMFWYRQDPGLGLRLIYFSYDVKMKEKGDIPEGYSVSREKKERFSLILESASTNQTSMYLCASTRDGTDTQYFGPGTRLTVL.

In this sample, this clonotype is medium-sized. The genes are TRBV11-1 and TRBJ2-2; D might be TRBD1 or TRBD2, each matching 5 bases. This CDR3 has 15 residues. V lost 5 bases to trimming and J lost 4 bases, with 14 bases between them. The germline gives CDR1 SGHAT, CDR2 FQDESV (reference sequence). CDR3 bases: TGTGCCAGCAGCCCGACCCGGGACCCCACCGGGGAGCTGTTTTTT. It is translated as CASSPTRDPTGELFF. The full variable domain, completed using reference TRBV11-1 and TRBJ2-2, is EAEVAQSPRYKITEKSQAVAFWCDPISGHATLYWYRQILGQGPELLVQFQDESVVDDSQLPKDRFSAERLKGVDSTLKIQPAELGDSAMYLCASSPTRDPTGELFFGEGSRLTVL.